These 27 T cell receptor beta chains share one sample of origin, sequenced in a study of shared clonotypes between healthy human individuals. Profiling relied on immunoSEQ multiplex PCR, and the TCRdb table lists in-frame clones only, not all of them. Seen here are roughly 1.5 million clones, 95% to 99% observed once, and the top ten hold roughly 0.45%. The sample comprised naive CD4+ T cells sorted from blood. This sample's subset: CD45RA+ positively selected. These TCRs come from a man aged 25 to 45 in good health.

This chain's CDR3 is CASSQDGQVKSETQYF. CDR3 nucleotide sequence: TGTGCCAGCAGCCAAGACGGTCAGGTGAAAAGCGAGACCCAGTACTTC. This sequence joins TRBV4-2 and TRBJ2-5; D gene uncertain. The V gene lost 0 bases and the J gene lost 5 bases, with 16 bases spanning the gap. The germline CDR1 and CDR2 sequences are LGHNA and YNFKEQ. There are 16 residues in the CDR3.

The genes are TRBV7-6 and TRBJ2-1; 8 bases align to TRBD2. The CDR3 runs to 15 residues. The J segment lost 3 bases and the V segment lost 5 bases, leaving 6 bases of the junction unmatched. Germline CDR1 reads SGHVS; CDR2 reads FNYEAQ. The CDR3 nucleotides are TGTGCCAGCAGCCTCGGACTAGCTCACTACAATGAGCAGTTCTTC. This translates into CASSLGLAHYNEQFF.

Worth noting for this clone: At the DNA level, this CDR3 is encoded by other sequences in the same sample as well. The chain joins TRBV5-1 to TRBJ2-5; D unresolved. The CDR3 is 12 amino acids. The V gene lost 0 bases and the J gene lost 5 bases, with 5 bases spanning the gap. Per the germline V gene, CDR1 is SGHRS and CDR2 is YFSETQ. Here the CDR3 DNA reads TGCGCCAGCAGCTTGGGAACCGAGACCCAGTACTTC. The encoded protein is CASSLGTETQYF.

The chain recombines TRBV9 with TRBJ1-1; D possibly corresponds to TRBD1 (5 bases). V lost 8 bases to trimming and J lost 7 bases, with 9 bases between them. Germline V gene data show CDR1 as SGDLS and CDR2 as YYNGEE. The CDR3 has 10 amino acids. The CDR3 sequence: CASTGGEAFF. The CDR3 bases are TGTGCCAGTACGGGGGGTGAAGCTTTCTTT.

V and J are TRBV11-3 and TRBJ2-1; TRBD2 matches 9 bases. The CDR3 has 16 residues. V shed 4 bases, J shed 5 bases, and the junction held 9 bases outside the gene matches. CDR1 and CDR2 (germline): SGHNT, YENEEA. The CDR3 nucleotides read TGTGCCAGCAGCTCCCTTAGCGGGAGTAGCGACAATGAGCAGTTCTTC. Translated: CASSSLSGSSDNEQFF.

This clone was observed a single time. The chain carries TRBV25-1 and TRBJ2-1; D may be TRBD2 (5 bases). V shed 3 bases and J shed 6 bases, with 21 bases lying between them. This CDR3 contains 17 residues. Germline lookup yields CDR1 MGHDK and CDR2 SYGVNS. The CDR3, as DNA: TGTGCCAGCAGTGATCCCAGAATGGACTTTAACTTCAATGAGCAGTTCTTC. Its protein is CASSDPRMDFNFNEQFF.

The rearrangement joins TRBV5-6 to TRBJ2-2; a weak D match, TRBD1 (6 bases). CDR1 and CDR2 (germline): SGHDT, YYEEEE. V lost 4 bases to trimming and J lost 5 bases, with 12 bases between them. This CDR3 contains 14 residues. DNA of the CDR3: TGTGCCAGCAGCCCCGCAGGGGTGACCGGGGAGCTGTTTTTT. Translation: CASSPAGVTGELFF.

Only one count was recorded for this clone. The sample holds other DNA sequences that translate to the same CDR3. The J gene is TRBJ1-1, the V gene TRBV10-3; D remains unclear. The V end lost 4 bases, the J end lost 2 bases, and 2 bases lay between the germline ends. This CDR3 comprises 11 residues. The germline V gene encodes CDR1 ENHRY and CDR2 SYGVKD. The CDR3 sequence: CAISVNTEAFF. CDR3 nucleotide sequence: TGTGCCATCAGTGTAAACACTGAAGCTTTCTTT.

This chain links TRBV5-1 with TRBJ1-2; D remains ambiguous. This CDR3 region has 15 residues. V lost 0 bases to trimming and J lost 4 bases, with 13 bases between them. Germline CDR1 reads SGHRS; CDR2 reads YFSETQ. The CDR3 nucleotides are TGCGCCAGCAGCTTGGGAACAAGTTCGTCCTATGGCTACACCTTC. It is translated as CASSLGTSSSYGYTF.

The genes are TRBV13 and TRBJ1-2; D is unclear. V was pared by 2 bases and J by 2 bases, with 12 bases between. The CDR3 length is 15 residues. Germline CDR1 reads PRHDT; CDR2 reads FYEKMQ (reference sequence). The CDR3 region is CASSLPSPGNYGYTF. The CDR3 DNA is TGTGCCAGCAGCTTACCGTCCCCGGGAAACTATGGCTACACCTTC.

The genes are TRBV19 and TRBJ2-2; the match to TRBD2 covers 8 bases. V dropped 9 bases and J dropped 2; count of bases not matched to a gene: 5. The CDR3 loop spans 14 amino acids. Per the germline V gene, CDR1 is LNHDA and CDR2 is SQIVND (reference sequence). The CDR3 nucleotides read TGTGCCAGAACTAGCGGCTCTAACACCGGGGAGCTGTTTTTT. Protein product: CARTSGSNTGELFF.

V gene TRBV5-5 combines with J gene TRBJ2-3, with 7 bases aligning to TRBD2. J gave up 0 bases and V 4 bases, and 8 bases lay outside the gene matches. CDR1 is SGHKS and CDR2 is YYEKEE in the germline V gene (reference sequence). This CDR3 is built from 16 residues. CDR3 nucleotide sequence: TGTGCCAGCAGCCTCTATCTAGCGGAAAGCACAGATACGCAGTATTTT. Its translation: CASSLYLAESTDTQYF.

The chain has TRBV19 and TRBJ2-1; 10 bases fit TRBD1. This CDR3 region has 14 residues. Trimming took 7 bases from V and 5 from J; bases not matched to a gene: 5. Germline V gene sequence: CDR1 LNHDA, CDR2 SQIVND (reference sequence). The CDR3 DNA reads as TGTGCCAGTATTGGGACAGGGGACAACAATGAGCAGTTCTTC. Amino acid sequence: CASIGTGDNNEQFF.

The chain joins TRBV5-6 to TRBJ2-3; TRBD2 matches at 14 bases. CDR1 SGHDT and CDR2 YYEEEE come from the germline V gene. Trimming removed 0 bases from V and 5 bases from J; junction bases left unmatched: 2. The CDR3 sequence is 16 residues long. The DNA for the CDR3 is TGTGCCAGCAGCTTGGGGGGACTAGCGGGAGAAGATACGCAGTATTTT. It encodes CASSLGGLAGEDTQYF.

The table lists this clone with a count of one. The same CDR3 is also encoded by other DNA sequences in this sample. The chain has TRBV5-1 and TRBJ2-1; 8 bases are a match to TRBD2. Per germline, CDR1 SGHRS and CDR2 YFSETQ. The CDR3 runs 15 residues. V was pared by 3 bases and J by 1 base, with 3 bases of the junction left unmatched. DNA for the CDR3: TGCGCCAGCAGCTCAGCGGGAGTGTCCTACAATGAGCAGTTCTTC. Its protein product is CASSSAGVSYNEQFF.

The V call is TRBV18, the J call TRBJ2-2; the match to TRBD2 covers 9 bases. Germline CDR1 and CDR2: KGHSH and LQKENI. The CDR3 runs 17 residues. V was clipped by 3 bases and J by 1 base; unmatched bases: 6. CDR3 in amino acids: CASSPGLAGLNTGELFF. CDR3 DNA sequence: TGTGCCAGCTCACCGGGGCTAGCGGGGTTGAACACCGGGGAGCTGTTTTTT.

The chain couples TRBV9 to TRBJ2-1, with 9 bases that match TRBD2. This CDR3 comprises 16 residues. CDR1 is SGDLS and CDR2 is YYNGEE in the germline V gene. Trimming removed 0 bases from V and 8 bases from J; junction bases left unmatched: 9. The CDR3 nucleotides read TGTGCCAGCAGCGTAGATGTTAGCGGGAGAGTAGATGAGCAGTTCTTC. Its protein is CASSVDVSGRVDEQFF.

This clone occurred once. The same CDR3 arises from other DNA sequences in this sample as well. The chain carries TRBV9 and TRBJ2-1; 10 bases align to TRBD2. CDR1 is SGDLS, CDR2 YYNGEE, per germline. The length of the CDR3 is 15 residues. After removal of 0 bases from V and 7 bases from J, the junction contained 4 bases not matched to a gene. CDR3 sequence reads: CASSVGAGGPNEQFF. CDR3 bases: TGTGCCAGCAGCGTAGGAGCGGGAGGGCCTAATGAGCAGTTCTTC.

As DNA, the CDR3 is TGTGCCAGCTCACCCGGACAGGGTGACATTCAGTACTTC. It translates to CASSPGQGDIQYF. The chain uses TRBV18 and TRBJ2-4; the match to TRBD1 covers 8 bases. The CDR3 has 13 residues. Germline V gene data show CDR1 as KGHSH and CDR2 as LQKENI. V gave up 3 bases and J gave up 8 bases; unmatched junction bases: 3.

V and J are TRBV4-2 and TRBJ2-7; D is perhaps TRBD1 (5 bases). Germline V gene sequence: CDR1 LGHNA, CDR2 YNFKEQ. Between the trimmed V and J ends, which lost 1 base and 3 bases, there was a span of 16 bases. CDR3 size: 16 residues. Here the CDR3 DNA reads TGTGCCAGCAGCCAAGGAGACAGCCAAGTTCTCTACGAGCAGTACTTC. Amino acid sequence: CASSQGDSQVLYEQYF.

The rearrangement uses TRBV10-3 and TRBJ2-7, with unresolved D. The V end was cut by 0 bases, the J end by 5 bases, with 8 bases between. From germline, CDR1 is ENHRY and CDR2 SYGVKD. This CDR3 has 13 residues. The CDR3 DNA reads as TGTGCCATCAGTGAGTCGGTAGCCGACGAGCAGTACTTC. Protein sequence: CAISESVADEQYF.

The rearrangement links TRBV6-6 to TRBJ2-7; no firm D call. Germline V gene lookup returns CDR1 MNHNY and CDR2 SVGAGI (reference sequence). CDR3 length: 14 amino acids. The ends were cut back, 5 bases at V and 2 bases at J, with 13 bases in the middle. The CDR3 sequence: CASSPDPKPYEQYF. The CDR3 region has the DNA TGTGCCAGCAGTCCCGACCCTAAGCCCTACGAGCAGTACTTC.

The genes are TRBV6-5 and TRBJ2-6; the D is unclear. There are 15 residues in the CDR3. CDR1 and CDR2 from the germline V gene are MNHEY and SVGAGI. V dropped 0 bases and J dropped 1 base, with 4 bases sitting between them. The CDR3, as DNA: TGTGCCAGCAGTTACTCCCCTTCTGGGGCCAACGTCCTGACTTTC. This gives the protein CASSYSPSGANVLTF.

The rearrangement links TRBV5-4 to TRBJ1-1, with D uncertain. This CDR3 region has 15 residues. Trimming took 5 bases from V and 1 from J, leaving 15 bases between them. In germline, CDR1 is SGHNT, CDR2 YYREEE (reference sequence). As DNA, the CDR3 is TGTGCCAGCAGGTTAAAGTTGGACGAGAACACTGAAGCTTTCTTT. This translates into CASRLKLDENTEAFF.

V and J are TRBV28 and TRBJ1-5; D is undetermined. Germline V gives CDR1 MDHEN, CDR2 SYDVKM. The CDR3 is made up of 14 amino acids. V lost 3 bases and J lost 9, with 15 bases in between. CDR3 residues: CASSFAGSSWPQHF. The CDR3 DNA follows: TGTGCCAGCAGTTTTGCCGGGTCTAGTTGGCCCCAGCATTTT.

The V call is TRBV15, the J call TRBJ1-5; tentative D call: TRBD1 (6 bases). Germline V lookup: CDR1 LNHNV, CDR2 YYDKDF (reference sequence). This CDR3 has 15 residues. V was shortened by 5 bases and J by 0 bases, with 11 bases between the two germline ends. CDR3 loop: CATSPGTFSNQPQHF. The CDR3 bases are TGTGCCACCAGCCCAGGGACATTTAGCAATCAGCCCCAGCATTTT. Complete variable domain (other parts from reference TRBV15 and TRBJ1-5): DAMVIQNPRYQVTQFGKPVTLSCSQTLNHNVMYWYQQKSSQAPKLLFHYYDKDFNNEADTPDNFQSRRPNTSFCFLDIRSPGLGDTAMYLCATSPGTFSNQPQHFGDGTRLSIL.

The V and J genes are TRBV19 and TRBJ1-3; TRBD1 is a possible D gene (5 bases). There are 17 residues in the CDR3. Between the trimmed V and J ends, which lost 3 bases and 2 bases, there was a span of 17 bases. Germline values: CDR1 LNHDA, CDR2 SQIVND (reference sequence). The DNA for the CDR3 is TGTGCCAGTAGTATTGTGGGTCAGGGAGTAACTGGAAACACCATATATTTT. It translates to CASSIVGQGVTGNTIYF.